Listed below are T cell receptor beta chains from one sample, sequenced in a study of blood T cell repertoires in COVID-19. Assay: immunoSEQ multiplex PCR; the TCRdb copy retains only in-frame clones and omits some. The data show about 81,000 clones, roughly four fifths seen once. Sequenced input: peripheral blood. The receptors come from a human donor in a cohort sampled during active COVID-19. The CDR3 runs from the conserved cysteine through the conserved F or W. The size of a clone is reported for some rows only, either as once, few or many, or as a class for expanded clones.

len | j_gene | v_gene | abundance | CDR3aa
15 | TRBJ1-2 | TRBV27 | - | CASSLYPTGDYGYTF
16 | TRBJ2-7 | TRBV2 | - | CASRGTSGGPPYEQYF
13 | TRBJ2-7 | TRBV7-2 | - | CASSRYRDYEQYF
17 | TRBJ1-5 | TRBV19 | - | CASSPRQGGNSNQPQHF
14 | TRBJ1-6 | TRBV2 | - | CASSEPGSHSPLHF
15 | TRBJ1-2 | TRBV4-1 | few | CASSQGQGEIYGYTF
18 | TRBJ1-3 | TRBV9 | - | CASSVGRGQGAGGNTIYF
13 | TRBJ1-5 | TRBV6-5 | - | CASSYSELQPQHF
13 | TRBJ2-7 | TRBV12-3/TRBV12-4 | - | CASSSGGSYEQYF
16 | TRBJ1-3 | TRBV18 | - | CASSPGQGQTGNTIYF
18 | TRBJ1-5 | TRBV4-1 | - | CASSQDRTPGQLNQPQHF
15 | TRBJ1-1 | TRBV10-2 | - | CASSESGLPNTEAFF
12 | TRBJ2-7 | TRBV29-1 | - | CSVTTGGGEQYF
15 | TRBJ1-1 | TRBV19 | - | CASRGGEVVDTEAFF
15 | TRBJ1-3 | TRBV4-2 | - | CASSQVVDSGNTIYF
12 | TRBJ1-1 | TRBV7-2 | - | CARSFLGTEAFF
12 | TRBJ1-2 | TRBV12-3/TRBV12-4 | - | CATKDRGFGYTF
14 | TRBJ2-7 | TRBV1 | - | CTRKDTTGNNEQYF
14 | TRBJ1-5 | TRBV6-5 | - | CASSGPGGNQPQHF
16 | TRBJ2-3 | TRBV4-2 | - | CASSQGTSGGAYTQYF
15 | TRBJ2-1 | TRBV5-4 | - | CASSLAGIDGNEQFF
11 | TRBJ1-5 | TRBV6-6 | - | CASSLNQPQHF
12 | TRBJ2-7 | TRBV6-5 | - | CASRGASYEQYF
15 | TRBJ2-7 | TRBV4-1 | - | CASSQMGLVFHEQYF
14 | TRBJ2-7 | TRBV5-1 | - | CASSLKRGPYEQYF
13 | TRBJ1-1 | TRBV19 | once | CASSRRQGGEAFF